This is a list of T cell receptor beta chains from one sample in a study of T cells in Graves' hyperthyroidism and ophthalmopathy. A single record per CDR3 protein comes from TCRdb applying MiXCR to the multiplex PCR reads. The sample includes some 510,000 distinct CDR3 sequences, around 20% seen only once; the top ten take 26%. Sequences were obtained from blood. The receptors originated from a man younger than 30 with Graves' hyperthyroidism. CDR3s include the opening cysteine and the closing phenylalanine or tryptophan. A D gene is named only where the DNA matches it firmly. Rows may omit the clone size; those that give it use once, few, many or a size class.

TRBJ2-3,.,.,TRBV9,CASSVHASTDTQYF,TGTGCCAGCAGCGTACATGCTAGCACAGATACGCAGTATTTT
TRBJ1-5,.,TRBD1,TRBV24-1,CTTSAAGGGQPQHF,TGTACCACCAGTGCTGCAGGGGGAGGTCAGCCCCAGCATTTT
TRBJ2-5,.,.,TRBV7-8,CASTKGGGPRAQYF,TGTGCCAGCACCAAGGGTGGGGGCCCTCGGGCCCAGTACTTC
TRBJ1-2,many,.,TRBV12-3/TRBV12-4,CASSLSANGYTF,TGTGCCAGCAGTTTATCAGCGAACGGCTACACCTTC
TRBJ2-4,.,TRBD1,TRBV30,CAWSTGEAKNIQYF,TGTGCCTGGTCCACAGGGGAGGCCAAAAACATTCAGTACTTC
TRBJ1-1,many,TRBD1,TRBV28,CASSLGNRGAEAFF,TGTGCCAGCAGTTTGGGGAACAGGGGAGCTGAAGCTTTCTTT
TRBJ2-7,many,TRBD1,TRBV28,CASSLFGQGASHEQYF,TGTGCCAGCAGTTTATTCGGACAGGGGGCTTCCCACGAGCAGTACTTC
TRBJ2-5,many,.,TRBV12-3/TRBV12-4,CASSSEIQGVETQYF,TGTGCCAGCAGTTCCGAGATACAGGGAGTGGAGACCCAGTACTTC
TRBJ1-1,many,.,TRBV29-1,CSVLRPQGEPEAFF,TGCAGCGTTCTGCGACCTCAGGGAGAACCTGAAGCTTTCTTT
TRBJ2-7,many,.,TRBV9,CASSVDGEQQYF,TGTGCCAGCAGCGTAGACGGGGAACAGCAGTACTTC